These 18 T cell receptor beta chains originate from one sample sequenced in a study of cytomegalovirus exposure and HLA in healthy donors. Researchers ran the PCR with 60 Vbeta and 13 Jbeta primers. Assay: immunoSEQ multiplex PCR; the TCRdb copy retains only in-frame clones and omits some. The sample has approximately 190,000 clones, more than 60% seen once. Source material: PBMCs. These receptor sequences come from a woman in her 30s in good health and CMV-seropositive.

The V call is TRBV5-4, the J call TRBJ2-1; TRBD2 matches at 12 bases. With 1 base clipped from V and 1 base from J, the junction kept 6 bases outside the gene matches. Germline CDR1 and CDR2: SGHNT and YYREEE (reference sequence). The length of the CDR3 is 18 residues. The CDR3 DNA reads TGTGCCAGCAGCTTGAAACTAGCGGGAGGATGGTCCTACAATGAGCAGTTCTTC. It encodes CASSLKLAGGWSYNEQFF. Full variable domain (missing parts from reference TRBV5-4 and TRBJ2-1): ETGVTQSPTHLIKTRGQQVTLRCSSQSGHNTVSWYQQALGQGPQFIFQYYREEENGRGNFPPRFSGLQFPNYSSELNVNALELDDSALYLCASSLKLAGGWSYNEQFFGPGTRLTVL.

The gene calls are TRBV4-3 and TRBJ2-4, with D tentatively TRBD2 (5 bases). Trimming removed 3 bases at V and 7 bases at J, with 7 bases between. Per germline, CDR1 LGHNA and CDR2 YSLEER. The CDR3 is made up of 12 amino acids. DNA of the CDR3: TGCGCCAGCAGCCACGGGAAGAACATTCAGTACTTC. Translating it yields CASSHGKNIQYF.

The rearrangement joins TRBV6-4 to TRBJ2-2; a possible D gene is TRBD2 (7 bases). V lost 5 bases and J lost 2, with 15 bases in between. The germline gives CDR1 MRHNA, CDR2 SNTAGT. This CDR3 has 16 residues. The CDR3: CASSRRGGLNTGELFF. The CDR3 DNA reads TGTGCCAGCAGTCGAAGGGGGGGGCTAAACACCGGGGAGCTGTTTTTT.

The chain couples TRBV10-3 to TRBJ2-3; 8 bases agree with TRBD1. The CDR3 extends over 12 amino acids. V was clipped by 8 bases and J by 3 bases; unmatched bases: 1. The germline CDR1 and CDR2 sequences are ENHRY and SYGVKD. The CDR3 sequence is CAIGQGTDTQYF. The CDR3 region has the DNA TGTGCCATCGGACAGGGAACAGATACGCAGTATTTT.

The chain joins TRBV28 to TRBJ1-5; possibly TRBD1 for D (5 bases). The V and J ends lost 6 bases and 0 bases respectively, with 15 bases between them. CDR1 and CDR2 from the germline V gene are MDHEN and SYDVKM. CDR3 length: 16 amino acids. CDR3 nucleotides: TGTGCCAGCAGCCGACTCCCAGGGATTAGCAATCAGCCCCAGCATTTT. Its protein is CASSRLPGISNQPQHF.

The CDR3 DNA reads as TGTGCCAGCAGCCCGATCCGGGACAGGGTCTACGAGCAGTACTTC. Translated: CASSPIRDRVYEQYF. This chain joins TRBV14 and TRBJ2-7; 9 positions agree with TRBD1. The germline CDR1 and CDR2 sequences are SGHDN and FVKESK. After removal of 4 bases from V and 3 bases from J, the junction contained 7 bases not matched to a gene. The length of the CDR3 is 15 residues.

Concerning this clone: In the same sample, other DNA sequences code for this CDR3. This chain connects TRBV5-1 to TRBJ2-1; TRBD2 matches at 8 bases. Germline trimming cut 1 base from V and 4 bases from J; bases unmatched to any gene: 4. Germline CDR1 and CDR2: SGHRS and YFSETQ. This CDR3 spans 15 amino acids. The CDR3 region is CASSLSGTSYNEQFF. The CDR3 nucleotides are TGCGCCAGCAGCTTGTCCGGGACTAGTTACAATGAGCAGTTCTTC.

The chain is built from TRBV10-3 and TRBJ2-5, with a tentative D call TRBD2 (6 bases). The CDR3 extends over 12 amino acids. The germline CDR1 and CDR2 sequences are ENHRY and SYGVKD. V was shortened by 4 bases and J by 3 bases, with 6 bases between the two germline ends. The CDR3, as DNA: TGTGCCATCAGTGGGGGGGAAGAGACCCAGTACTTC. As protein: CAISGGEETQYF.

The chain couples TRBV2 to TRBJ1-2, with D hard to call. CDR3 size: 12 residues. Germline V lookup: CDR1 SNHLY, CDR2 FYNNEI. V was clipped by 4 bases and J by 8 bases, with 11 bases between them. Written as DNA, the CDR3 is TGTGCCAGCAGTGTGACAATGTGGGGCTACACCTTC. It specifies CASSVTMWGYTF. The complete variable domain, with remaining parts taken from reference TRBV2 and TRBJ1-2, reads EPEVTQTPSHQVTQMGQEVILRCVPISNHLYFYWYRQILGQKVEFLVSFYNNEISEKSEIFDDQFSVERPDGSNFTLKIRSTKLEDSAMYFCASSVTMWGYTFGSGTRLTVV.

The chain employs TRBV11-2 and TRBJ2-7, with a possible D match to TRBD1 (6 bases). This CDR3 comprises 14 residues. Trimming took 4 bases from V and 5 from J, leaving 15 bases between them. Germline-derived CDR1 and CDR2 are SGHAT and FQNNGV. CDR3 protein: CASSSQGIYDEQYF. In DNA, the CDR3 is TGTGCCAGCAGCTCACAGGGAATTTACGACGAGCAGTACTTC.

This clone was seen a handful of times. This rearrangement joins TRBV5-4 to TRBJ1-2, with TRBD1 matching over 7 bases. Germline CDR1 and CDR2: SGHNT and YYREEE (reference sequence). The CDR3 length is 13 residues. The V and J ends lost 3 bases and 3 bases, in that order; junction bases with no gene match: 2. The CDR3, as DNA: TGTGCCAGCAGCTCTACAGGGGACTATGGCTACACCTTC. Amino acids: CASSSTGDYGYTF.

This chain joins TRBV6-1 and TRBJ1-2, with D possibly being TRBD1 (5 bases). The germline V gene has CDR1 MNHNS and CDR2 SASEGT. This CDR3 comprises 12 residues. Deletions cut 7 bases from V and 3 bases from J, with 9 bases between. The CDR3 is CASTKGYYGYTF. Written as DNA, the CDR3 is TGTGCCAGCACAAAGGGGTACTATGGCTACACCTTC.

The chain couples TRBV5-6 to TRBJ2-7, with a weak D call TRBD2 (5 bases). CDR3 length equals 14 residues. V was clipped by 0 bases and J by 4 bases, with 11 bases between them. The germline V gene encodes CDR1 SGHDT and CDR2 YYEEEE. CDR3: CASSLGRTAYEQYF. CDR3 in DNA: TGTGCCAGCAGCTTGGGTAGGACTGCGTACGAGCAGTACTTC.

This sequence joins TRBV30 and TRBJ1-2, with D possibly matching TRBD1 (6 bases). V lost 3 bases, J lost 2 bases, and 13 bases lay in between. CDR3 size: 14 residues. Per germline, CDR1 GTSNPN and CDR2 SVGIG (reference sequence). CDR3 DNA sequence: TGTGCCTGGAGCCCGGACAGCTCCAACTATGGCTACACCTTC. This translates into CAWSPDSSNYGYTF.

V usage is TRBV2 and J usage is TRBJ1-1; tentatively, D is TRBD1 (5 bases). Trimming took off 7 bases at V and 0 bases at J, with 15 bases between the two ends. The V gene's germline CDR1 is SNHLY and CDR2 FYNNEI. This CDR3 spans 15 amino acids. CDR3 sequence reads: CASIGSGGLNTEAFF. The CDR3 nucleotides read TGTGCCAGCATTGGATCCGGGGGTTTGAACACTGAAGCTTTCTTT.

The table lists this clone with a few counts. The chain is built from TRBV4-1 and TRBJ2-1; 13 bases line up with TRBD2. Unmatched junction bases numbered 5, after V lost 5 bases and J lost 7 bases. Germline V gene lookup returns CDR1 MGHRA and CDR2 YSYEKL. This CDR3 is built from 15 residues. CDR3 region: CASSELAGGRNEQFF. As DNA, the CDR3 is TGCGCCAGCAGCGAACTAGCGGGAGGGCGGAATGAGCAGTTCTTC.

The sample holds a few counts of this clone. This chain uses TRBV28 with TRBJ2-7; 10 bases line up with TRBD1. The CDR3 has 15 amino acids. Germline V lookup: CDR1 MDHEN, CDR2 SYDVKM. V shed 5 bases and J 4 bases; nucleotides not matched to a gene: 8. CDR3 amino acids: CASSPGQGVLYEQYF. The CDR3, as DNA: TGTGCCAGCAGTCCTGGACAGGGGGTTTTGTACGAGCAGTACTTC.

The genes are TRBV6-5 and TRBJ2-3; TRBD2 matches at 13 bases. J was trimmed by 8 bases and V by 6 bases; bases with no gene match: 5. The CDR3 runs to 14 residues. Per germline, CDR1 MNHEY and CDR2 SVGAGI. CDR3 residues: CASRLAGGPGTQYF. DNA of the CDR3: TGTGCCAGCAGACTAGCGGGGGGGCCAGGTACGCAGTATTTT.